This T cell receptor beta chain comes out of a study of beta chain features in type 1 diabetes. With regard to this clone: Its antigen is still unknown.

Isolated RNA was reverse transcribed in full, so expressed TCRB transcripts were sequenced. Data came from immunoSEQ multiplex PCR; TCRdb stores just in-frame clones and leaves some out. The table has tens of thousands of clones, about 70% seen once. The study, taken as a whole, reports: There was a possibility that cDNA sequencing over-represented cells with high TCR expression. Junctions at VDJ sites from type 1 diabetes patients had fewer insertions and more deletions. Shortening of TCRB CDR3s, moderate but significant, appeared in all four CD4+ subsets of Type 1 diabetes patients.

CDR3 length: 14 amino acids. The J segment lost 0 bases and the V segment lost 5 bases, leaving 3 bases of the junction unmatched. Germline-derived CDR1 and CDR2 are KGHSH and LQKENI. Input material: Tregs from blood. The rearrangement uses TRBV18 and TRBJ1-1; 7 bases match TRBD1. The TCR comes from a woman aged 40 to 55 in good health. The CDR3 nucleotides are TGTGCCAGCTCAATGACAGGGTTGAACACTGAAGCTTTCTTT. Translating it yields CASSMTGLNTEAFF.